This passage covers 27 T cell receptor beta chains from one sample sequenced in a study of Ad26.COV2.S vaccination and SARS-CoV-2 variants. Profiling relied on immunoSEQ multiplex PCR, and the TCRdb table lists in-frame clones only, not all of them. The table shows just under 250,000 clones, with more than 75% occurring only once. The treatment here: around 19 received Ad26.COV2.S at low or high dose, single or two shots; about 5 received placebo; per-sample allocation not given. Specimen acquisition occurred on day 63 following the initial vaccine or placebo injection. Sequencing was performed on peripheral blood, taken in a trial of Ad26.COV2.S vaccine versus placebo. These receptors originate from a person between 18 and 59 years old who received the Ad26.COV2.S COVID-19 vaccine or a placebo.

This clone was observed a handful of times. The chain couples TRBV20-1 to TRBJ2-7; D is possibly TRBD1 (5 bases). Trimming took 6 bases from V and 4 from J, leaving 10 bases between them. The V gene's germline CDR1 is DFQATT and CDR2 SNEGSKA (reference sequence). The CDR3 sequence is 11 residues long. This chain's CDR3 is CSADQGYEQYF. For the CDR3, the DNA is TGCAGTGCCGATCAGGGTTACGAGCAGTACTTC.

This chain links TRBV7-2 with TRBJ2-2; the D gene could be TRBD1 or TRBD2 (5 bases each). V lost 6 bases and J lost 0, with 20 bases in between. CDR1 and CDR2 (germline): SGHTA, FQGNSA. The CDR3 extends over 18 amino acids. The CDR3 nucleotides are TGTGCCAGCAGTTCTATACCACCGGGACCGACGAACACCGGGGAGCTGTTTTTT. Its protein product is CASSSIPPGPTNTGELFF.

The rearrangement joins TRBV7-2 to TRBJ2-2; 15 bases match TRBD2. Germline CDR1 is SGHTA and CDR2 is FQGNSA. V lost 5 bases and J lost 0; bases outside the gene matches: 7. The CDR3 consists of 19 residues. The CDR3 reads CASSQPGLAGGSNTGELFF. DNA for the CDR3: TGTGCCAGCAGCCAGCCGGGACTAGCGGGGGGATCGAACACCGGGGAGCTGTTTTTT.

CDR3: CASRRGLGYEQYF. The CDR3 DNA reads as TGTGCCAGCAGGAGGGGACTCGGATACGAGCAGTACTTC. This chain uses TRBV27 with TRBJ2-7; maybe TRBD2 (6 bases). CDR3 length: 13 amino acids. V gave up 6 bases and J gave up 4 bases, with 13 bases separating them. Germline CDR1 and CDR2: MNHEY and SMNVEV (reference sequence).

The rearrangement links TRBV7-2 to TRBJ1-3; D may be TRBD1 (5 bases). The CDR3 is made up of 13 amino acids. Trimming shortened V by 6 bases and J by 4 bases, and 10 bases separated the two germline ends. Germline V CDR1 and CDR2: SGHTA, FQGNSA. The CDR3 DNA follows: TGTGCCAGCAGGGGGCAGGCCGGAAACACCATATATTTT. It specifies CASRGQAGNTIYF.

CDR3 in DNA: TGTGCCAGCAGCTTATTCCCTGGACAGGGGTCATCCTACGAGCAGTACTTC. Translation: CASSLFPGQGSSYEQYF. The chain joins TRBV7-9 to TRBJ2-7; 9 nucleotides line up with TRBD1. CDR3 length: 17 amino acids. Germline assignment: CDR1 SEHNR and CDR2 FQNEAQ (reference sequence). The J segment lost 1 base and the V segment lost 2 bases, leaving 9 bases of the junction unmatched.

This chain links TRBV29-1 with TRBJ2-7; D call uncertain. V lost 4 bases, J lost 7 bases, and 14 bases lay in between. Germline V gene sequence: CDR1 SQVTM, CDR2 ANQGSEA. The CDR3 extends over 12 amino acids. In DNA form, the CDR3 reads TGCAGCGTTGGGCAGGCAATGGGGGAGCAGTACTTC. Translated, it gives CSVGQAMGEQYF.

This clone was picked up a small number of times. V is TRBV6-2 or TRBV6-3 and J is TRBJ2-7; D is ambiguous. CDR3 length: 12 amino acids. Trimming stripped 5 bases from V and 2 bases from J, with 7 bases between. The germline V gene encodes CDR1 MNHEY and CDR2 SVGEGT. CDR3 amino acids: CASSLTPYEQYF. Written as DNA, the CDR3 is TGTGCCAGCAGTCTTACACCCTACGAGCAGTACTTC.

This chain joins TRBV6-6 and TRBJ2-3; TRBD2 matches 11 bases. The CDR3 runs 16 residues. Germline CDR1 is MNHNY and CDR2 is SVGAGI (reference sequence). V lost 1 base, J lost 6 bases, and 6 bases stayed unmatched. The CDR3 is CASSYLGSGGVDTQYF. The CDR3 DNA reads TGTGCCAGCAGTTACTTGGGTAGCGGGGGGGTGGATACGCAGTATTTT.

The chain combines TRBV15 with TRBJ1-6; possible D gene TRBD1, 5 bases. Germline V gene data show CDR1 as LNHNV and CDR2 as YYDKDF (reference sequence). V lost 0 bases and J 10 bases, leaving 13 bases between the germline ends. The CDR3 contains 15 residues. CDR3 region: CATSRDGGVGSPLHF. The CDR3 DNA sequence: TGTGCCACCAGCAGAGATGGGGGGGTTGGGTCACCCCTCCACTTT.

This rearrangement joins TRBV6-5 to TRBJ2-7, with D perhaps TRBD2 (5 bases). Trimming left V 6 bases short and J 3 bases short, with 15 bases between. CDR3 length: 14 amino acids. The V gene's germline CDR1 is MNHEY and CDR2 SVGAGI. CDR3 region: CASSTPGLHYEQYF. DNA of the CDR3: TGTGCCAGCAGCACCCCCGGACTGCACTACGAGCAGTACTTC.

In its sample, this clone was seen once. The chain links TRBV5-1 to TRBJ1-6; tentative D call: TRBD1 (6 bases). V was trimmed by 7 bases and J by 8 bases, leaving 19 bases between them. The CDR3 length is 15 residues. Per germline, CDR1 SGHRS and CDR2 YFSETQ. The chain's CDR3 is CASSLGGGRDSPLHF. CDR3 in DNA: TGCGCCAGCTCGTTAGGGGGGGGACGGGATTCACCCCTCCACTTT.

This chain connects TRBV6-1 to TRBJ1-3; no reliable D call. The CDR3 covers 15 residues. V was cut by 2 bases and J by 4 bases, with 12 bases left in between. From germline, CDR1 is MNHNS and CDR2 SASEGT. In DNA form, the CDR3 reads TGTGCCAGCAGTGAACCGGGCGGAGGGGGAAACACCATATATTTT. Its protein product is CASSEPGGGGNTIYF.

The chain employs TRBV5-4 and TRBJ2-7; D ambiguous. CDR1 is SGHNT and CDR2 is YYREEE in the germline V gene (reference sequence). The CDR3 loop spans 13 amino acids. V was clipped by 2 bases and J by 6 bases, with 12 bases between them. The CDR3 DNA sequence: TGTGCCAGCAGCTTAGGTCCCGGCGCCGAGCAGTACTTC. Protein product: CASSLGPGAEQYF.

The chain has TRBV7-2 and TRBJ2-3; D assignment may be TRBD1 or TRBD2 (5 bases each). The CDR3 is 16 amino acids. CDR1 SGHTA and CDR2 FQGNSA come from the germline V gene. Trimming left V 2 bases short and J 4 bases short, with 16 bases between. This CDR3 is CASSLMFGGPADTQYF. The CDR3 DNA reads TGTGCCAGCAGCTTAATGTTTGGGGGACCGGCAGATACGCAGTATTTT.

The rearrangement uses TRBV19 and TRBJ1-1, with no clear D. V gave up 4 bases and J gave up 1 base, with 7 bases separating them. There are 13 residues in the CDR3. Germline CDR1 is LNHDA and CDR2 is SQIVND (reference sequence). CDR3 loop: CASSNEGNTEAFF. CDR3 coding DNA: TGTGCCAGTAGTAACGAGGGGAACACTGAAGCTTTCTTT.

This clone is medium-sized (0.01 to 0.1%). One junction end does not reproduce the germline sequence, and a read error may be involved. This rearrangement joins TRBV10-1 to TRBJ2-1; 9 nucleotides agree with TRBD1. Germline CDR1 and CDR2: WNHNN and SYGVQD (reference sequence). The CDR3 runs 13 residues. The CDR3 is CASPGRWDREPFF. The CDR3 region has the DNA TGCGCCAGCCCCGGGAGGTGGGACAGGGAGCCGTTCTTC.

The J gene is TRBJ2-6, the V gene TRBV10-3, with D perhaps matching TRBD2 (5 bases). The germline gives CDR1 ENHRY, CDR2 SYGVKD. The CDR3 is 15 amino acids. V shed 3 bases and J shed 2 bases, with 8 bases lying between them. The CDR3 here is CAISELGAGANVLTF. CDR3 sequence (DNA): TGTGCCATCAGTGAACTCGGGGCTGGGGCCAACGTCCTGACTTTC.

The chain couples TRBV11-2 to TRBJ1-1; D ambiguous. V was pared by 3 bases and J by 1 base, with 15 bases between. Germline lookup yields CDR1 SGHAT and CDR2 FQNNGV. The CDR3 runs 16 residues. The CDR3 protein is CASSLLAGTANTEAFF. DNA for the CDR3: TGTGCCAGCAGCTTGCTTGCTGGAACAGCGAACACTGAAGCTTTCTTT.

The chain is built from TRBV2 and TRBJ2-5, with D perhaps matching TRBD2 (5 bases). Between the trimmed V and J ends, which lost 3 bases and 2 bases, there was a span of 10 bases. The CDR3 contains 14 residues. Germline values: CDR1 SNHLY, CDR2 FYNNEI. The CDR3 is CASSEIRGQETQYF. In DNA, the CDR3 is TGTGCCAGCAGTGAGATCCGGGGACAAGAGACCCAGTACTTC.

V is TRBV4-3 and J is TRBJ2-2; the D gene is possibly TRBD2 (6 bases). In germline, CDR1 is LGHNA, CDR2 YSLEER. Trimming shortened V by 0 bases and J by 0 bases, and 17 bases separated the two germline ends. This CDR3 comprises 19 residues. The CDR3 DNA reads TGCGCCAGCAGCCAAGATCGGGGGACTGGCATCGCGAACACCGGGGAGCTGTTTTTT. This gives the protein CASSQDRGTGIANTGELFF.

The CDR3 DNA sequence: TGTGCCTGGACGACTCAGGGGCAAGGACAGCCCCAGCATTTT. As protein: CAWTTQGQGQPQHF. V usage is TRBV30 and J usage is TRBJ1-5; D may be TRBD1 (6 bases). The CDR3 extends over 14 amino acids. Per germline, CDR1 GTSNPN and CDR2 SVGIG (reference sequence). V lost 4 bases and J 7 bases, leaving 17 bases between the germline ends.

The rearrangement uses TRBV4-2 and TRBJ2-7; the D gene is possibly TRBD2 (7 bases). V was clipped by 0 bases and J by 0 bases, with 18 bases between them. Germline CDR1 is LGHNA and CDR2 is YNFKEQ. This CDR3 has 18 amino acids. CDR3 sequence (DNA): TGTGCCAGCAGCCAAGAAGTGGGGGGGGCTACGAGCTCCTACGAGCAGTACTTC. Protein sequence: CASSQEVGGATSSYEQYF.

The gene calls are TRBV14 and TRBJ1-2, with D tentatively TRBD1 (6 bases). Germline assignment: CDR1 SGHDN and CDR2 FVKESK. The CDR3 is 17 amino acids. V dropped 1 base and J dropped 4 bases, with 19 bases sitting between them. For the CDR3, the DNA is TGTGCCAGCAGCCAAGTAACGGCGCCCAGGGGTGGCTATGGCTACACCTTC. Residues: CASSQVTAPRGGYGYTF.

The V call is TRBV6-4, the J call TRBJ1-2; 9 bases are a match to TRBD1. J gave up 5 bases and V 5 bases, and 9 bases lay outside the gene matches. Germline loops: CDR1 MRHNA, CDR2 SNTAGT. The CDR3 sequence is 15 residues long. DNA of the CDR3: TGTGCCAGCAGTCCTGGACAGGGGAGTGGGTATGGCTACACCTTC. Its translation: CASSPGQGSGYGYTF.

The chain uses TRBV6-8 and TRBJ2-1, with 13 bases identical to TRBD2. Germline values: CDR1 MNHGY, CDR2 SAAAGT. Trimming removed 6 bases from V and 9 bases from J; junction bases left unmatched: 11. The CDR3 runs to 16 residues. Here the CDR3 reads CASSPTSGRGLGEQFF. CDR3 DNA: TGTGCCAGCAGCCCAACTAGCGGGAGGGGATTGGGTGAGCAGTTCTTC.

The V gene is TRBV27, the J gene TRBJ2-7; possible D gene TRBD1, 5 bases. Germline V lookup: CDR1 MNHEY, CDR2 SMNVEV (reference sequence). The length of the CDR3 is 15 residues. Between the trimmed V and J ends, which lost 2 bases and 2 bases, there was a span of 13 bases. The CDR3 nucleotides read TGTGCCAGCAGTTTAAGGGCAGGGATTACCTACGAGCAGTACTTC. Its protein is CASSLRAGITYEQYF.